One sample yielded the 22 T cell receptor beta chains listed below, sequenced in a study of cytomegalovirus exposure and HLA in healthy donors. PCR was performed using 60 Vbeta and 13 Jbeta primers. Produced via immunoSEQ multiplex PCR; TCRdb's table is partial and in-frame only. This table holds over 65,000 clones, roughly 77% found once. The source material was PBMCs. The receptors were sampled from a woman aged 40 to 50 in good health and CMV-seropositive.

The chain combines TRBV30 with TRBJ1-6, with 7 bases lining up with TRBD1. Germline assignment: CDR1 GTSNPN and CDR2 SVGIG (reference sequence). The CDR3 extends over 18 amino acids. V shed 2 bases, J shed 0 bases, and the junction held 10 bases outside the gene matches. The DNA for the CDR3 is TGTGCCTGGAGTAGGTGGGACAGTGGGAGCTCCTATAATTCACCCCTCCACTTT. It translates to CAWSRWDSGSSYNSPLHF.

The chain has TRBV19 and TRBJ1-2; D call uncertain. The CDR3 is 14 amino acids. Trimming cost V 5 bases and J 3 bases, with 13 bases left between them. Germline values: CDR1 LNHDA, CDR2 SQIVND (reference sequence). The CDR3 DNA follows: TGTGCCAGTAGTCCAATACCCCCAGACTATGGCTACACCTTC. Translation gives CASSPIPPDYGYTF. The complete variable domain, with remaining parts taken from reference TRBV19 and TRBJ1-2, reads DGGITQSPKYLFRKEGQNVTLSCEQNLNHDAMYWYRQDPGQGLRLIYYSQIVNDFQKGDIAEGYSVSREKKESFPLTVTSAQKNPTAFYLCASSPIPPDYGYTFGSGTRLTVV.

This clone was observed a few times. This rearrangement joins TRBV6-5 to TRBJ1-2; D ambiguous. In germline, CDR1 is MNHEY, CDR2 SVGAGI. The CDR3 totals 13 residues. V was pared by 5 bases and J by 2 bases, with 9 bases between. CDR3 sequence (DNA): TGTGCCAGCAGTCGCGGCAACAACTATGGCTACACCTTC. As protein: CASSRGNNYGYTF.

The V call is TRBV28, the J call TRBJ1-1; the D gene is possibly TRBD1 (5 bases). CDR1 and CDR2 from the germline V gene are MDHEN and SYDVKM. This CDR3 is 15 amino acids long. V was clipped by 5 bases and J by 2 bases, with 15 bases between them. In DNA, the CDR3 is TGTGCCAGCAGTCCGGGCGACAGATTCAACACTGAAGCTTTCTTT. Amino acids: CASSPGDRFNTEAFF.

The sample holds a few counts of this clone. J is TRBJ2-1 and V is TRBV9; the D is unclear. In germline, CDR1 is SGDLS, CDR2 YYNGEE. The CDR3 length is 13 residues. The ends were cut back, 3 bases at V and 7 bases at J, with 11 bases in the middle. The CDR3 DNA sequence: TGTGCCAGCAGCGCCTCCATACGGAATGAGCAGTTCTTC. It yields the protein CASSASIRNEQFF.

As DNA, the CDR3 is TGTGCCAGCAGAAACACAGATGGTGGAAACACCATATATTTT. This gives the protein CASRNTDGGNTIYF. This chain links TRBV6-5 with TRBJ1-3; D gene unclear. Between the trimmed V and J ends, which lost 6 bases and 3 bases, there was a span of 12 bases. Germline V gene sequence: CDR1 MNHEY, CDR2 SVGAGI. The CDR3 runs to 14 residues.

The gene calls are TRBV6-5 and TRBJ2-7, with TRBD2 matching over 12 bases. The CDR3 loop spans 15 amino acids. V lost 6 bases and J lost 2; bases outside the gene matches: 5. Germline V CDR1 and CDR2: MNHEY, SVGAGI. CDR3: CASSDRTSGTYEQYF. CDR3 DNA: TGTGCCAGCAGCGATCGGACTAGCGGGACCTACGAGCAGTACTTC.

The V call is TRBV18, the J call TRBJ2-1; D uncertain. Germline V gene sequence: CDR1 KGHSH, CDR2 LQKENI. V dropped 2 bases and J dropped 9 bases, with 8 bases sitting between them. The CDR3 has 12 amino acids. This chain's CDR3 is CASSPTWAEQFF. DNA of the CDR3: TGTGCCAGCTCACCAACGTGGGCTGAGCAGTTCTTC.

This chain joins TRBV18 and TRBJ2-7, with 8 bases matching TRBD2. This CDR3 has 14 amino acids. J lost 6 bases, V lost 3 bases, and 7 bases had no gene match. Germline assignment: CDR1 KGHSH and CDR2 LQKENI. CDR3 bases: TGTGCCAGCTCACCGGCTGCGGGAGGTGGCGAGCAGTACTTC. Protein sequence: CASSPAAGGGEQYF.

The CDR3 here is CASSLGAGGDQPQHF. DNA for the CDR3: TGCGCCAGCAGCCTGGGGGCAGGAGGAGATCAGCCCCAGCATTTT. This chain joins TRBV5-1 and TRBJ1-5; D may be TRBD1 (6 bases). CDR1 is SGHRS and CDR2 is YFSETQ in the germline V gene. The CDR3 spans 15 residues. Deletions cut 4 bases from V and 5 bases from J, with 16 bases between. Full variable domain (rest looked up from reference TRBV5-1 and TRBJ1-5): KAGVTQTPRYLIKTRGQQVTLSCSPISGHRSVSWYQQTPGQGLQFLFEYFSETQRNKGNFPGRFSGRQFSNSRSEMNVSTLELGDSALYLCASSLGAGGDQPQHFGDGTRLSIL.

The V and J genes are TRBV30 and TRBJ2-1, with D possibly matching TRBD2 (5 bases). The CDR3 consists of 12 residues. V dropped 8 bases and J dropped 6 bases, with 14 bases sitting between them. Per the germline V gene, CDR1 is GTSNPN and CDR2 is SVGIG (reference sequence). This CDR3 is CAAMEAGNEQFF. Here the CDR3 DNA reads TGTGCCGCAATGGAGGCCGGCAATGAGCAGTTCTTC.

The rearrangement uses TRBV4-1 and TRBJ2-3; 9 positions match TRBD2. With 0 bases clipped from V and 0 bases from J, the junction kept 7 bases outside the gene matches. CDR3 length: 18 amino acids. The germline CDR1 and CDR2 sequences are MGHRA and YSYEKL. CDR3 amino acids: CASSQDGLAGVSTDTQYF. The CDR3 DNA reads TGCGCCAGCAGCCAAGATGGATTAGCGGGAGTAAGCACAGATACGCAGTATTTT.

V gene TRBV25-1 combines with J gene TRBJ1-6, with D possibly TRBD1 on 5 matching bases. Germline assignment: CDR1 MGHDK and CDR2 SYGVNS. V was cut by 11 bases and J by 5 bases, with 10 bases left in between. This CDR3 region has 12 residues. The CDR3 spells CAGQGNNSPLHF. The CDR3 region has the DNA TGTGCCGGCCAGGGAAATAATTCACCCCTCCACTTT.

Notes on this clone: The junction does not match germline at one end; this may be a read error. This chain links TRBV28 with TRBJ1-1, with no clear D. This CDR3 has 13 amino acids. CDR1 is MDHEN, CDR2 SYDVKM, per germline. CDR3 protein: CASRTTPNPEAFF. The CDR3, as DNA: TGTGCCAGCAGAACGACACCGAACCCTGAAGCTTTCTTT.

The rearrangement links TRBV7-9 to TRBJ2-1, with TRBD1 identical over 12 bases. The CDR3 is 15 residues long. CDR1 is SEHNR and CDR2 is FQNEAQ in the germline V gene (reference sequence). Losses at the gene ends were 1 base for V and 8 bases for J; bases not matched to a gene: 3. The CDR3 bases are TGTGCCAGCAGCTTAGTCGGGACAGGGGGCCATGAGCAGTTCTTC. Its protein is CASSLVGTGGHEQFF.

The rearrangement joins TRBV5-1 to TRBJ1-6; weak D call: TRBD1 (5 bases). V lost 0 bases and J 11 bases, leaving 15 bases between the germline ends. The CDR3 runs 15 residues. From germline, CDR1 is SGHRS and CDR2 YFSETQ. CDR3 residues: CASSLGQGVGPPLHF. The CDR3 DNA sequence: TGCGCCAGCAGCTTGGGGCAAGGGGTTGGACCACCCCTCCACTTT.

The rearrangement uses TRBV15 and TRBJ2-3; TRBD2 is a possible D gene (5 bases). V gave up 6 bases and J gave up 2 bases, with 12 bases separating them. Germline V gene data show CDR1 as LNHNV and CDR2 as YYDKDF (reference sequence). The CDR3 covers 14 residues. CDR3 nucleotides: TGTGCCACCAGTTTTGAGCGGAACACAGATACGCAGTATTTT. As protein: CATSFERNTDTQYF.

This chain uses TRBV6-1 with TRBJ2-5; D might be TRBD2 (5 bases). Germline V lookup: CDR1 MNHNS, CDR2 SASEGT. This CDR3 has 13 residues. V was shortened by 4 bases and J by 0 bases, with 6 bases between the two germline ends. This CDR3 reads CASSGTYQETQYF. The CDR3 nucleotides read TGTGCCAGCAGTGGGACTTACCAAGAGACCCAGTACTTC.

This rearrangement joins TRBV29-1 to TRBJ2-3, with 7 bases aligning to TRBD1. The length of the CDR3 is 14 residues. Germline V gene lookup returns CDR1 SQVTM and CDR2 ANQGSEA. With V trimmed by 6 bases and J by 2 bases, 8 bases remained unmatched. The CDR3 DNA is TGCAGCGTGTTCGGGACAGCGGCCACAGATACGCAGTATTTT. It translates to CSVFGTAATDTQYF.

The genes are TRBV18 and TRBJ1-5; unclear D gene. From germline, CDR1 is KGHSH and CDR2 LQKENI. CDR3 size: 12 residues. Trimming took off 3 bases at V and 8 bases at J, with 8 bases between the two ends. The CDR3 region is CASSPPREPQHF. CDR3 bases: TGTGCCAGCTCACCCCCCCGGGAGCCCCAGCATTTT.

The chain couples TRBV9 to TRBJ1-2, with TRBD1 identical over 10 bases. V gave up 3 bases and J gave up 8 bases; unmatched junction bases: 7. This CDR3 contains 14 residues. Germline V gene lookup returns CDR1 SGDLS and CDR2 YYNGEE. The CDR3 reads CASSADRGRSGYTF. DNA for the CDR3: TGTGCCAGCAGCGCCGACAGGGGGCGATCCGGCTACACCTTC.

Comment on this clone: Other nucleotide sequences in the sample specify the same CDR3. The CDR3 sequence: CASSPRQGTPYEQYF. Here the CDR3 DNA reads TGCGCCAGCAGCCCCCGACAGGGTACCCCCTACGAGCAGTACTTC. The genes are TRBV5-1 and TRBJ2-7; TRBD1 aligns across 7 bases. CDR1 and CDR2 from the germline V gene are SGHRS and YFSETQ. V dropped 4 bases and J dropped 2; count of bases not matched to a gene: 9. The CDR3 is made up of 15 amino acids. Full variable domain (missing parts from reference TRBV5-1 and TRBJ2-7): KAGVTQTPRYLIKTRGQQVTLSCSPISGHRSVSWYQQTPGQGLQFLFEYFSETQRNKGNFPGRFSGRQFSNSRSEMNVSTLELGDSALYLCASSPRQGTPYEQYFGPGTRLTVT.